These 24 T cell receptor beta chains originate from one sample sequenced in a study of blood T cell repertoires in COVID-19. The method was immunoSEQ multiplex PCR; TCRdb's version includes in-frame clones alone and lacks a portion of them. In the table there are approximately 150,000 clones, roughly 87% of which are singletons. The specimen was PBMCs or T cells enriched from blood (not recorded which). These receptors were collected from a human donor with acute COVID-19. The donor label of this sample is uncertain.

V gene TRBV11-2 combines with J gene TRBJ1-6; D is uncertain. Trimming took 1 base from V and 9 from J, leaving 16 bases between them. This CDR3 contains 16 residues. Per the germline V gene, CDR1 is SGHAT and CDR2 is FQNNGV. The CDR3 loop is CASSLVVKAPGSPLHF. The DNA for the CDR3 is TGTGCCAGCAGCTTAGTCGTGAAGGCGCCGGGTTCACCCCTCCACTTT.

This chain uses TRBV19 with TRBJ2-5, with TRBD1 identical over 7 bases. Germline V gives CDR1 LNHDA, CDR2 SQIVND (reference sequence). J gave up 3 bases and V 5 bases, and 3 bases lay outside the gene matches. This CDR3 is built from 13 residues. The CDR3 DNA reads TGTGCCAGTAGTGGGGACAGTAAAGAGACCCAGTACTTC. It codes for CASSGDSKETQYF.

This rearrangement joins TRBV6-2 or TRBV6-3 to TRBJ2-1; D remains unclear. The CDR3 is made up of 12 amino acids. CDR1 and CDR2 (germline): MNHEY, SVGEGT. Trimming took off 1 base at V and 10 bases at J, with 8 bases between the two ends. The CDR3 is CASSYLTAEQFF. In DNA form, the CDR3 reads TGTGCCAGCAGTTACTTAACAGCCGAGCAGTTCTTC.

This clone was detected only once. The CDR3 region is CASTGGLAGGQGEQYF. CDR3 nucleotide sequence: TGCGCCAGCACCGGAGGGCTAGCGGGGGGACAGGGCGAGCAGTACTTC. The chain recombines TRBV10-2 with TRBJ2-7; TRBD2 matches 11 bases. CDR3 length: 16 amino acids. V lost 7 bases, J lost 6 bases, and 14 bases stayed unmatched. CDR1 is WSHSY and CDR2 is SAAADI in the germline V gene.

This chain uses TRBV6-5 with TRBJ2-1, with TRBD1 as a possible D gene (5 bases). Germline CDR1 is MNHEY and CDR2 is SVGAGI. CDR3 length: 15 amino acids. Deletions cut 4 bases from V and 3 bases from J, with 13 bases between. In DNA, the CDR3 is TGTGCCAGCAGTTTTACAGGTCCGATCTACAATGAGCAGTTCTTC. Its translation: CASSFTGPIYNEQFF.

This chain connects TRBV7-9 to TRBJ2-2, with a weak D call TRBD1 (5 bases). This CDR3 is built from 14 residues. From germline, CDR1 is SEHNR and CDR2 FQNEAQ (reference sequence). Trimming left V 5 bases short and J 4 bases short, with 11 bases between. The CDR3 DNA reads TGTGCCAGCAGCCTCGGACACCTCACCGGGGAGCTGTTTTTT. Translated, it gives CASSLGHLTGELFF.

The sample holds a few counts of this clone. V and J are TRBV7-9 and TRBJ1-5; TRBD1 matches at 7 bases. The CDR3 contains 13 residues. The junction had 1 base not matched to a gene; V was cut back by 3 bases and J by 5 bases. Germline CDR1 SEHNR, CDR2 FQNEAQ (reference sequence). CDR3 loop: CASSFTGDQPQHF. The CDR3 region has the DNA TGTGCCAGCAGCTTTACAGGGGATCAGCCCCAGCATTTT.

This clone was found a few times. The chain employs TRBV6-5 and TRBJ1-6, with D hard to call. CDR3 size: 12 residues. Germline V lookup: CDR1 MNHEY, CDR2 SVGAGI. V was clipped by 6 bases and J by 11 bases, with 11 bases between them. CDR3: CASSERSPPLHF. In DNA, the CDR3 is TGTGCCAGCAGCGAGAGGAGTCCACCCCTCCACTTT.

J is TRBJ2-5 and V is TRBV4-3, with D maybe TRBD1 (5 bases). Trimming left V 0 bases short and J 6 bases short, with 11 bases between. This CDR3 is built from 14 residues. Germline assignment: CDR1 LGHNA and CDR2 YSLEER. DNA for the CDR3: TGCGCCAGCAGCCAAGATAAGGGGTCGCAGACCCAGTACTTC. It specifies CASSQDKGSQTQYF.

This clone was seen only once. The chain joins TRBV15 to TRBJ1-4; D gene unclear. The CDR3 totals 14 residues. Trimming removed 0 bases from V and 5 bases from J, with 7 bases in between. In germline, CDR1 is LNHNV, CDR2 YYDKDF (reference sequence). CDR3 in amino acids: CATSRDVGNEKLFF. For the CDR3, the DNA is TGTGCCACCAGCAGAGATGTCGGGAATGAAAAACTGTTTTTT.

The V call is TRBV5-4, the J call TRBJ2-3; no reliable D call. The CDR3 runs 14 residues. Trimming took 0 bases from V and 1 from J, leaving 6 bases between them. The germline V gene encodes CDR1 SGHNT and CDR2 YYREEE (reference sequence). This chain's CDR3 is CASSLGAGTDTQYF. The CDR3 nucleotides are TGTGCCAGCAGCTTGGGCGCGGGCACAGATACGCAGTATTTT.

This clone occurred once. The chain has TRBV27 and TRBJ2-3; TRBD2 matches at 11 bases. The germline V gene encodes CDR1 MNHEY and CDR2 SMNVEV (reference sequence). Unmatched junction bases numbered 4, after V lost 8 bases and J lost 0 bases. This CDR3 contains 15 residues. This chain's CDR3 is CASGGLAASTDTQYF. DNA for the CDR3: TGTGCCAGCGGGGGACTAGCGGCTAGCACAGATACGCAGTATTTT.

This chain links TRBV9 with TRBJ1-4; perhaps TRBD1 as D (6 bases). Trimming cost V 2 bases and J 3 bases, with 11 bases left between them. CDR3 size: 15 residues. From germline, CDR1 is SGDLS and CDR2 YYNGEE. Written as DNA, the CDR3 is TGTGCCAGCAGCGTCCCAGGACAGTCTAATGAAAAACTGTTTTTT. Protein sequence: CASSVPGQSNEKLFF.

The V and J genes are TRBV30 and TRBJ1-2; 8 nucleotides match TRBD1. The CDR3 totals 15 residues. Germline V gene data show CDR1 as GTSNPN and CDR2 as SVGIG (reference sequence). With 2 bases clipped from V and 6 bases from J, the junction kept 11 bases outside the gene matches. The CDR3 DNA follows: TGTGCCTGGAGTCCGGGGTCAGGGGGCGATGATGGCTACACCTTC. This codes for CAWSPGSGGDDGYTF.

The J gene is TRBJ1-5, the V gene TRBV30; TRBD1 matches at 8 bases. Germline trimming cut 5 bases from V and 3 bases from J; bases unmatched to any gene: 3. CDR3 size: 13 residues. Looked up from germline, CDR1 is GTSNPN and CDR2 is SVGIG (reference sequence). The CDR3 region has the DNA TGTGCCTGGGGACAGGGCCCCAATCAGCCCCAGCATTTT. Translation: CAWGQGPNQPQHF.

This chain connects TRBV18 to TRBJ2-1; TRBD2 agrees at 7 bases. The V segment lost 3 bases and the J segment 9 bases; nucleotides outside the gene matches: 11. Germline CDR1 reads KGHSH; CDR2 reads LQKENI. This CDR3 region has 15 residues. The CDR3 region is CASSPLPLLATEQFF. DNA for the CDR3: TGTGCCAGCTCACCGCTGCCTTTACTAGCGACTGAGCAGTTCTTC.

The J gene is TRBJ1-2, the V gene TRBV4-1; D is ambiguous. Germline CDR1 reads MGHRA; CDR2 reads YSYEKL. Trimming took off 0 bases at V and 8 bases at J, with 13 bases between the two ends. The CDR3 loop spans 14 amino acids. The CDR3 region is CASSQDFSGYGYTF. The CDR3, as DNA: TGCGCCAGCAGCCAAGATTTTTCGGGGTACGGCTACACCTTC.

The rearrangement uses TRBV24-1 and TRBJ2-5; 8 bases line up with TRBD2. There are 13 residues in the CDR3. The V gene's germline CDR1 is KGHDR and CDR2 SFDVKD. J was trimmed by 6 bases and V by 7 bases; bases with no gene match: 6. Written as DNA, the CDR3 is TGTGCCACCAGCGCGGGAGGTTTGAAGACCCAGTACTTC. This gives the protein CATSAGGLKTQYF.

The gene calls are TRBV7-9 and TRBJ2-7, with 8 bases lining up with TRBD2. The CDR3 totals 15 residues. Germline lookup yields CDR1 SEHNR and CDR2 FQNEAQ (reference sequence). After removal of 1 base from V and 2 bases from J, the junction contained 4 bases not matched to a gene. CDR3 amino acids: CASSLVGGETYEQYF. The DNA for the CDR3 is TGTGCCAGCAGCTTAGTCGGGGGGGAAACCTACGAGCAGTACTTC.

The chain carries TRBV6-2 or TRBV6-3 and TRBJ1-3; no firm D call. The V and J ends lost 2 bases and 6 bases respectively, with 8 bases between them. The CDR3 sequence is 13 residues long. Germline loops: CDR1 MNHEY, CDR2 SVGEGT. The DNA of the CDR3 is TGTGCCAGCAGTTACGGGAGTCAAAACACCATATATTTT. Residues: CASSYGSQNTIYF.

As to this clone: The sample carries other DNA sequences with the same CDR3. V gene TRBV19 combines with J gene TRBJ2-2, with 7 nucleotides matching TRBD1. This CDR3 is built from 15 residues. V trimming: 5 bases; J trimming: 8 bases; junction bases outside the gene matches: 11. Germline V CDR1 and CDR2: LNHDA, SQIVND (reference sequence). The CDR3 nucleotides are TGTGCCAGTAGTGTTACAGGGGTAGTCCCTGGGGAGCTGTTTTTT. This gives the protein CASSVTGVVPGELFF.

This sequence joins TRBV9 and TRBJ1-1; no clear D gene. CDR3 length: 16 residues. CDR1 and CDR2 (germline): SGDLS, YYNGEE. The germline V and J ends were trimmed by 3 bases and 0 bases, with 15 bases remaining between them. The DNA for the CDR3 is TGTGCCAGCAGCGGTGGCAGTGATATTATGAACACTGAAGCTTTCTTT. Amino acid sequence: CASSGGSDIMNTEAFF.

The chain uses TRBV2 and TRBJ1-6; TRBD1 matches at 9 bases. V dropped 6 bases and J dropped 8; count of bases not matched to a gene: 5. The length of the CDR3 is 14 residues. Germline V gene sequence: CDR1 SNHLY, CDR2 FYNNEI. The CDR3 spells CASSRDREDSPLHF. The DNA of the CDR3 is TGTGCCAGCAGCCGGGACAGGGAGGATTCACCCCTCCACTTT.

V and J are TRBV5-4 and TRBJ1-2; possible D gene TRBD1, 5 bases. V shed 4 bases and J shed 2 bases, with 9 bases lying between them. Germline V gene sequence: CDR1 SGHNT, CDR2 YYREEE (reference sequence). The CDR3 is made up of 13 amino acids. CDR3: CASSRAGNYGYTF. Here the CDR3 DNA reads TGTGCCAGCAGCCGGGCAGGGAACTATGGCTACACCTTC.